This entry lists 4 T cell receptor beta chains sequenced from one sample in a study of T-cell reconstitution after alpha-beta-depleted transplantation in children. Unique molecular identifiers were built into the TCRbeta library. TCRdb reprocessed the PCR reads via MiXCR and lists one record per CDR3 protein. Here the sample spans 9,000 or so distinct CDR3 sequences, roughly 14% being singletons. The sequenced sample was PBMCs, mostly from graft donor cells, obtained 60 days after TCRalphabeta/CD19-depleted stem cell transplant. Receptors were obtained from a male patient under 18 who had a stem cell transplant for acute lymphoblastic leukemia, so the T cells may come from the graft donor.

About this clonotype: At one boundary the junction diverges from the germline segment, which might be a read error. The V and J genes are TRBV11-1 and TRBJ1-3, with D perhaps TRBD1 (6 bases). This CDR3 spans 16 amino acids. CDR1 SGHAT and CDR2 FQDESV come from the germline V gene (reference sequence). The CDR3 spells CASSLGAGACGITIYF. CDR3 DNA sequence: TGTGCAAGCAGCTTAGGGGCAGGGGCATGCGGAATCACCATATATTTT.

This clonotype counts as large. The chain employs TRBV27 and TRBJ2-7; D unresolved. CDR1 is MNHEY and CDR2 is SMNVEV in the germline V gene (reference sequence). V lost 5 bases and J 0 bases, leaving 8 bases between the germline ends. The CDR3 has 13 residues. CDR3 sequence: CASSDDVSYEQYF. The CDR3 region has the DNA TGTGCCAGCAGTGACGACGTCTCCTACGAGCAGTACTTC.

The table lists this clonotype with many counts. CDR3 coding DNA: TGTGCCAGCAGTTTCGCGGTAGCGGGACCGAAGACCCAGTACTTC. Encoded protein: CASSFAVAGPKTQYF. The rearrangement uses TRBV12-3 or TRBV12-4 and TRBJ2-5; 8 bases map to TRBD2. The CDR3 is 15 amino acids. Trimming at V came to 3 bases and at J to 6 bases, leaving 9 bases not matched to a gene.

This clonotype was counted at least ten times. The chain joins TRBV6-6 to TRBJ1-1; D remains unclear. CDR1 and CDR2 from the germline V gene are MNHNY and SVGAGI (reference sequence). The CDR3 extends over 11 amino acids. V was clipped by 7 bases and J by 11 bases, with 14 bases between them. The CDR3 DNA reads TGTGCCAGCATTCTATCCGGGAGGGCTTTCTTT. Protein sequence: CASILSGRAFF.